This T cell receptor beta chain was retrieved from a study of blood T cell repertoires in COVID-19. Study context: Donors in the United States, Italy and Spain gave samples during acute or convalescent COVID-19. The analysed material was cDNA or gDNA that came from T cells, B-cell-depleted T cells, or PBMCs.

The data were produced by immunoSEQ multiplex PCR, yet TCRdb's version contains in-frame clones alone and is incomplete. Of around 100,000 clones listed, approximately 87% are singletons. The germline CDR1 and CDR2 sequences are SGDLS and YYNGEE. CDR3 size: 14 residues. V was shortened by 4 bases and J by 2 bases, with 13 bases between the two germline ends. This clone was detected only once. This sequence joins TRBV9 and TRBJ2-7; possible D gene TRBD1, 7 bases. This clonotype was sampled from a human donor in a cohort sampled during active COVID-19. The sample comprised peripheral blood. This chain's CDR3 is CASSTQGGPYEQYF. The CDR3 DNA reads TGTGCCAGCAGCACCCAGGGGGGACCCTACGAGCAGTACTTC.